The 5 T cell receptor beta chains below come from one sample, sequenced in a study of blood T cell repertoires in COVID-19. Sequencing was performed with immunoSEQ multiplex PCR; in TCRdb, only in-frame clones are kept and a portion is missing. The profile shows fewer than 250,000 clones, roughly 82% of them singletons. The material sequenced was peripheral blood. The receptors derive from an older woman with COVID-19, enrolled during active disease.

The gene calls are TRBV19 and TRBJ2-1, with D maybe TRBD1 (6 bases). Trimming left V 3 bases short and J 12 bases short, with 15 bases between. Germline-derived CDR1 and CDR2 are LNHDA and SQIVND (reference sequence). CDR3 length: 13 amino acids. The CDR3 nucleotides are TGTGCCAGTAGTATCTCCTCTTCGACAGGGCAGTTCTTC. This sequence encodes CASSISSSTGQFF.

This chain connects TRBV5-1 to TRBJ2-2; 7 nucleotides align to TRBD1. The CDR3 spans 18 residues. CDR1 and CDR2 from the germline V gene are SGHRS and YFSETQ. Trimming removed 2 bases from V and 0 bases from J; junction bases left unmatched: 10. The CDR3 DNA follows: TGCGCCAGCAGCTTCGCGCTTTTTGGGACAGCGAACACCGGGGAGCTGTTTTTT. Translating gives CASSFALFGTANTGELFF.

The chain carries TRBV2 and TRBJ1-3; D possibly corresponds to TRBD1 (5 bases). This CDR3 spans 16 amino acids. The germline gives CDR1 SNHLY, CDR2 FYNNEI. Trimming shortened V by 4 bases and J by 0 bases, and 13 bases separated the two germline ends. The CDR3 sequence is CASSVTVESSGNTIYF. The CDR3, as DNA: TGTGCCAGCAGTGTGACAGTTGAGAGCTCTGGAAACACCATATATTTT. Drawing the rest from reference TRBV2 and TRBJ1-3, the complete variable domain is EPEVTQTPSHQVTQMGQEVILRCVPISNHLYFYWYRQILGQKVEFLVSFYNNEISEKSEIFDDQFSVERPDGSNFTLKIRSTKLEDSAMYFCASSVTVESSGNTIYFGEGSWLTVV.

This clone was detected only once. The rearrangement joins TRBV13 to TRBJ2-5; TRBD2 agrees at 12 bases. Germline CDR1 PRHDT, CDR2 FYEKMQ (reference sequence). The CDR3 contains 18 residues. With V trimmed by 6 bases and J by 2 bases, 13 bases remained unmatched. The DNA for the CDR3 is TGTGCCAGCAGGATTTGGACTAGCGGGATTTTAGGGCAAGAGACCCAGTACTTC. Translated, it gives CASRIWTSGILGQETQYF.

The rearrangement joins TRBV4-2 to TRBJ2-7, with TRBD1 matching 8 bases. After removal of 3 bases from V and 0 bases from J, the junction contained 4 bases not matched to a gene. The CDR3 consists of 15 residues. Germline assignment: CDR1 LGHNA and CDR2 YNFKEQ. The CDR3 DNA reads as TGTGCCAGCAGCCAGCGGACAGGGAGCTCCTACGAGCAGTACGTC. Protein sequence: CASSQRTGSSYEQYV.